These T cell receptor beta chains were read from a single sample in a study of cytomegalovirus exposure and HLA in healthy donors. Repertoires were generated with immunoSEQ multiplex PCR, while TCRdb's copy carries only in-frame clones and drops some. This sample yields about 130,000 clones, of which approximately 82% are seen a single time; less than 3% belongs to the top ten. Sequencing was done on a sample of PBMCs. The receptors were gathered from a man in his forties or fifties in good health and CMV-seronegative. CDR3s include the opening cysteine and the closing phenylalanine or tryptophan. Fields, in order: clone size, J gene, V gene, D gene, CDR3 DNA, CDR3 protein. The D gene is left open where the match is weak. Rows give clone size only sometimes, using once, few, many, or a class for an expanded clone.

- | TRBJ1-1 | TRBV29-1 | - | TGCAGCGTTGAAGTAATGGCGGACACTGAAGCTTTCTTT | CSVEVMADTEAFF
- | TRBJ2-1 | TRBV10-1 | TRBD1 | TGCGCCAGCAGTGAGTTTAGGACAGGAGACTCTTTAGACAATGAGCAGTTCTTC | CASSEFRTGDSLDNEQFF
once | TRBJ1-4 | TRBV6-5 | - | TGTGCCAGCAGTTACGGAGGGGCGGCTAATGAAAAATTGTTTTTT | CASSYGGAANEKLFF
- | TRBJ2-5 | TRBV25-1 | TRBD2 | TGTGCCAGCAGGAAAGGGACTAGCGGGGGGGCGGAGACCCAGTACTTC | CASRKGTSGGAETQYF
- | TRBJ1-1 | TRBV19 | - | TGTGCCAGTATACCCCGGGGGAGGAACACTGAAGCTTTCTTT | CASIPRGRNTEAFF
- | TRBJ2-5 | TRBV13 | - | TGTGCCAGCAGCTTAGGGGGGCTCCAAGAGACCCAGTACTTC | CASSLGGLQETQYF
- | TRBJ2-5 | TRBV2 | - | TGCGCCAGCAGTGTACTCAATGGGGAGGCCCAGTACTTC | CASSVLNGEAQYF
- | TRBJ2-2 | TRBV6-1 | - | TGTGCCAGCGCCGCCGGGTCTTTAGGGGCTGGGGAGCTGTTTTTT | CASAAGSLGAGELFF
- | TRBJ1-6 | TRBV4-2 | - | TGTGCCAGCAGCCAAACGAACTCTCACTTT | CASSQTNSHF
few | TRBJ2-7 | TRBV9 | TRBD1 | TGTGCCAGCAGCCGGGGGACAGGGAAATCCTACGAGCAGTACTTC | CASSRGTGKSYEQYF
- | TRBJ2-3 | TRBV4-3 | TRBD2 | TGCGCCAGCAGCCGACTAGCGGGGGGCACAGATACGCAGTATTTT | CASSRLAGGTDTQYF
- | TRBJ2-1 | TRBV7-9 | TRBD2 | TGTGCCAGCAGCCCCTCAGGACTAGCGGGTTTCTACAATGAGCAGTTCTTC | CASSPSGLAGFYNEQFF
- | TRBJ2-2 | TRBV6-6 | - | TGTGCCAGCGGGGGGGGCTACACCGGGGAGCTGTTTTTT | CASGGGYTGELFF
- | TRBJ2-7 | TRBV27 | - | TGTGCCAGCAGTCGAACGGGGTACGAGCAGTACTTC | CASSRTGYEQYF
- | TRBJ2-7 | TRBV9 | - | TGTGCCAGCAGCGTAGGGTTTGGAGGATACGAGCAGTACTTC | CASSVGFGGYEQYF
- | TRBJ2-7 | TRBV30 | TRBD1 | TGTGCCTGGAGTAGGGACAGAACCCTCTACGAGCAGTACTTC | CAWSRDRTLYEQYF
- | TRBJ1-6 | TRBV2 | - | TGTGCCAGCAGTGAGGTTTTGAGCTCCTATAATTCACCCCTCCACTTT | CASSEVLSSYNSPLHF
- | TRBJ2-7 | TRBV15 | TRBD1 | TGTGCCACCAGCAGGGACAGGGGGGGCTACGAGCAGTACTTC | CATSRDRGGYEQYF
- | TRBJ2-1 | TRBV4-1 | - | TGCGCCAGCAGCCAAGGGGGACACCTCTACAATGAGCAGTTCTTC | CASSQGGHLYNEQFF
- | TRBJ2-7 | TRBV5-4 | - | TGTGCCAGCAGCCCCGGGGAGGACTACGAGCAGTACTTC | CASSPGEDYEQYF
- | TRBJ1-1 | TRBV30 | TRBD1 | TGTGCCTGGAGTGTAGGGGGCAACACTGAAGCTTTCTTT | CAWSVGGNTEAFF
few | TRBJ2-3 | TRBV6-6 | TRBD2 | TGTGCCAGCAGTTTAGTAGCGGGGGTGAGCACAGATACGCAGTATTTT | CASSLVAGVSTDTQYF
- | TRBJ1-1 | TRBV30 | - | TGTGCCTGGTCCTGGGGGGTCACTGAAGCTTTCTTT | CAWSWGVTEAFF
- | TRBJ2-7 | TRBV4-1 | TRBD1 | TGCGCCAGCAGCCACGCCCGACAGGGCTACGAGCAGTACTTC | CASSHARQGYEQYF
- | TRBJ2-5 | TRBV5-4 | TRBD2 | TGTGCCAGCAGCTTCCTAGCGGGGGCACAAGAGACCCAGTACTTC | CASSFLAGAQETQYF
- | TRBJ1-1 | TRBV6-4 | - | TGTGCCAGCGTCCCCAGCGATGGGGCAGGGCTTTTGCGGGGCACTGAAGCTTTCTTT | CASVPSDGAGLLRGTEAFF
- | TRBJ2-1 | TRBV29-1 | TRBD2 | TGCAGCGTTGTAGCCCTAGCGGGGAACAATGAGCAGTTCTTC | CSVVALAGNNEQFF
- | TRBJ2-7 | TRBV6-7 | TRBD1 | TGTGCCAGCAGTGTCCCCCGGGACAGGGAATTTCACGAGCAGTACTTC | CASSVPRDREFHEQYF
- | TRBJ2-3 | TRBV30 | - | TGTGCCTGGACCAGTAGGGGTCAGGACACAGATACGCAGTATTTT | CAWTSRGQDTDTQYF
- | TRBJ2-1 | TRBV7-9 | TRBD2 | TGTGCCAGCAGCTTAGAGGTGGGCGGGGGGGTTAAGTATGAGCAGTTCTTC | CASSLEVGGGVKYEQFF
- | TRBJ2-7 | TRBV27 | - | TGTGCCAGCAGTCCACGACAGGGAGGCGAGCAGTACTTC | CASSPRQGGEQYF
- | TRBJ1-3 | TRBV5-1 | - | TGCGCCAGCAGCGAACAGGGTGGGGACACCATATATTTT | CASSEQGGDTIYF
- | TRBJ2-7 | TRBV5-4 | - | TGTGCCAGCACCTGGGGGCCGACAGGCTACTACGAGCAGTACTTC | CASTWGPTGYYEQYF
few | TRBJ1-6 | TRBV14 | - | TGTGCCAGCAGCCAAGCCAGGAATTCACCCCTCCACTTT | CASSQARNSPLHF
- | TRBJ1-1 | TRBV30 | TRBD1 | TGTGCCTGGGGGCTTACAGGGGCTGAAGCTTTCTTT | CAWGLTGAEAFF
- | TRBJ2-1 | TRBV6-4 | - | TGTGCCAGCAGTGACTTCTATGACTACAAGTTGAATGAGCAGTTCTTC | CASSDFYDYKLNEQFF
once | TRBJ2-7 | TRBV4-2 | TRBD2 | TGTGCCAGCAGCCAAGATTTAGCGGGGGGTATCTCCTACGAGCAGTACTTC | CASSQDLAGGISYEQYF
- | TRBJ1-6 | TRBV13 | TRBD1 | TGTGCCAGCAGCAAAGGGGGCAGGGGATCACCCCTCCACTTT | CASSKGGRGSPLHF
- | TRBJ2-7 | TRBV5-1 | - | TGCGCCAGCAGCTGGAAACTAGCAGATTACGAGCAGTACTTC | CASSWKLADYEQYF
- | TRBJ1-2 | TRBV15 | TRBD1 | TGTGCCACCAGCAGAGGGGGGACAGCCTATGGCTACACCTTC | CATSRGGTAYGYTF
- | TRBJ1-2 | TRBV18 | TRBD1 | TGTGCCAGCTCACCTAACCTGGCGGACAGGGGGCCCTTTAATCCGGGCTACACCTTC | CASSPNLADRGPFNPGYTF
- | TRBJ1-4 | TRBV15 | - | TGTGCCACCAGCCGGACAGACCTCGGGGAACTGTTTTTT | CATSRTDLGELFF
once | TRBJ1-5 | TRBV19 | TRBD1 | TGTGCCAGTAGTAAGACAGGGTCCGGTCAGCCCCAGCATTTT | CASSKTGSGQPQHF